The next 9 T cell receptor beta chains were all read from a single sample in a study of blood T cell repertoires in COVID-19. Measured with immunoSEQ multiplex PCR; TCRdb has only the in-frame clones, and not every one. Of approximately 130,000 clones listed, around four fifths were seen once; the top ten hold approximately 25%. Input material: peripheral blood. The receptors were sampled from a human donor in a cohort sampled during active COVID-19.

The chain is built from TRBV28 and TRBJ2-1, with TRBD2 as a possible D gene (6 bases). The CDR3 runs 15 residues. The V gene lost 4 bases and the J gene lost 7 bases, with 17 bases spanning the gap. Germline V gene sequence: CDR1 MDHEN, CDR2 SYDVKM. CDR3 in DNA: TGTGCCAGCAGTTCGCTGACGGGACTGTGGAATGAGCAGTTCTTC. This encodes CASSSLTGLWNEQFF.

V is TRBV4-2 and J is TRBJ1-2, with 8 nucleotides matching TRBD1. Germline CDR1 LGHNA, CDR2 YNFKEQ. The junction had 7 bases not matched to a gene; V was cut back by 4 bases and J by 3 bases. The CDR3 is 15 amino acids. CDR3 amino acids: CASSRIPDRDYGYTF. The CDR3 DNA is TGTGCCAGCAGCCGAATTCCGGACAGGGACTATGGCTACACCTTC.

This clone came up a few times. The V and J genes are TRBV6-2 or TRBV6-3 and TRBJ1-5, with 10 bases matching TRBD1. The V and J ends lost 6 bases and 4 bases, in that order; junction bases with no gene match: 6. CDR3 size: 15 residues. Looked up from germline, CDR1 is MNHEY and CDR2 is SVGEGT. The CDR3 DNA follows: TGTGCCAGCAGCCCATGGGGACAGGGGAATCAGCCCCAGCATTTT. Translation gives CASSPWGQGNQPQHF.

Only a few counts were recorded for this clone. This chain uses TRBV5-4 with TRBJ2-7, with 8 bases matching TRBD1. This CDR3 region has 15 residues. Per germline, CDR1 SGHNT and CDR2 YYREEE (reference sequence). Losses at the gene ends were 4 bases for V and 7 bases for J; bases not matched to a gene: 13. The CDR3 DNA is TGTGCCAGCAGCCCCCCCGGACAGGGTAGTTGGGAGCAGTACTTC. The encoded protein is CASSPPGQGSWEQYF.

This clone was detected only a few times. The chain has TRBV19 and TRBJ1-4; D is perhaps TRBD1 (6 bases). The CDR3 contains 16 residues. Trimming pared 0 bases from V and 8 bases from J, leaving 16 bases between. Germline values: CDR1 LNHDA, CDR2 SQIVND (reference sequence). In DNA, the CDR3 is TGTGCCAGTAGTATAGACCTCGGGACACAGGAGGAAAAACTGTTTTTT. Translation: CASSIDLGTQEEKLFF.

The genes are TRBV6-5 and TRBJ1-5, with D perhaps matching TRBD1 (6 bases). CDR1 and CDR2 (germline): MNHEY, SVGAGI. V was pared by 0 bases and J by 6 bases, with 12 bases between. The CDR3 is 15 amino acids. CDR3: CASSYSGGRGQPQHF. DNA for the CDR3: TGTGCCAGCAGTTACTCCGGGGGGCGCGGTCAGCCCCAGCATTTT.

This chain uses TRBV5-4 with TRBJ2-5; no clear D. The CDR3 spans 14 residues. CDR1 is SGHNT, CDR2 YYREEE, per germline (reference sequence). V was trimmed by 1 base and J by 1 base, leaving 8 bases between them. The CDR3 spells CASSLRSSQETQYF. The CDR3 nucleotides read TGTGCCAGCAGCTTGCGAAGCTCCCAAGAGACCCAGTACTTC.

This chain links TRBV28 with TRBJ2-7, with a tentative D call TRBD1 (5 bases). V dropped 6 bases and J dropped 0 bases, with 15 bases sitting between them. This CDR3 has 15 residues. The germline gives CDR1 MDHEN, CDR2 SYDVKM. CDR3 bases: TGTGCCAGCAGAGAGGACACTCCGAGCTCCTACGAGCAGTACTTC. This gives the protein CASREDTPSSYEQYF.

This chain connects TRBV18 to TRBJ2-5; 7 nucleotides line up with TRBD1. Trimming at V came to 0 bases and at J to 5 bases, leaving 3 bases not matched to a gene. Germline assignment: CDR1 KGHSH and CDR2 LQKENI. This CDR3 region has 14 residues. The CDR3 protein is CASSPPGGAETQYF. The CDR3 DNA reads TGTGCCAGCTCACCACCAGGGGGCGCGGAGACCCAGTACTTC.